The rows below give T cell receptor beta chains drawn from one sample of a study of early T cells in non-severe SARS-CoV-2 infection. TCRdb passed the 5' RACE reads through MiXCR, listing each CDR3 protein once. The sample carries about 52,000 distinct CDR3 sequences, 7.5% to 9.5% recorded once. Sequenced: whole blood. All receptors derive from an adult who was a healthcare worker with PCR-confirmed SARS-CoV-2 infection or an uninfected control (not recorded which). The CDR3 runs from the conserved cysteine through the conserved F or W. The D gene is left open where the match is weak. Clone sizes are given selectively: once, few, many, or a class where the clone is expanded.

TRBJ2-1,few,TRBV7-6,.,TGTGCCAGCAGCTTGCGGCAGGGCAACAATGAGCAGTTCTTC,CASSLRQGNNEQFF
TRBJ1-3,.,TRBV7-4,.,TGTGCCAGCAGCCTTCGACCGCGCGTCTCTGGAAACACCATATATTTT,CASSLRPRVSGNTIYF
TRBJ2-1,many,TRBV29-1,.,TGCAGCGTTGAAGATCCGGAGACACTTTTGAGCTCCTACAATGAGCAGTTCTTC,CSVEDPETLLSSYNEQFF
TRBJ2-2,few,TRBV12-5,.,TGTGCTAGTGCCCCGGTTGGGGAGTGGAATGCCGGGGAGCTGTTTTTT,CASAPVGEWNAGELFF
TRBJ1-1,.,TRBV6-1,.,TGTGCCAGCAGTGATACCATATTAGGGGTCAACACTGAAGCTTTCTTT,CASSDTILGVNTEAFF
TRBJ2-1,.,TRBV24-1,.,TGTGCCACCAGTGATTTGCTCAATGAGCAGTTCTTC,CATSDLLNEQFF
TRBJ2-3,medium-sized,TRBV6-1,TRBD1,TGTGCCAGCAGTGAAGGTCCGGACAGGGGATCAGATACGCAGTATTTT,CASSEGPDRGSDTQYF
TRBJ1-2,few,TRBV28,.,TGTGCCACCCGACCTGAAGGTGGCTACACCTTC,CATRPEGGYTF
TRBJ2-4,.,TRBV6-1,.,TGTGCCAGCAGTTTTAGGGCCGGGAACGCAAACATTCAGTACTTC,CASSFRAGNANIQYF
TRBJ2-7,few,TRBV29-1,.,TGCAGCGTTGAATGGGGTTCCCTGGGCGAGCAGTACTTC,CSVEWGSLGEQYF
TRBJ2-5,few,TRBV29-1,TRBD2,TGCAGCGGAACCTCTAGCGGGGGTAAAGAGACCCAGTACTTC,CSGTSSGGKETQYF
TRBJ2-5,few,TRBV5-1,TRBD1,TGCGCCAGCAGCTCGGGACAGCTCCAAGAGACCCAGTACTTC,CASSSGQLQETQYF
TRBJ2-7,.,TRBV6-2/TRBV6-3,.,TGTGCCAGCTGTTACTCGCCGGGGCGCGGGTCCTACGAGCAGTACTTC,CASCYSPGRGSYEQYF
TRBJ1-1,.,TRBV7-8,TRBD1,TGTGCCAGCAGCTCCTCTGGACAGGGTATCTTCACTGAAGCTTTCTTT,CASSSSGQGIFTEAFF
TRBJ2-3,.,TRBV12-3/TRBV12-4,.,TGTGCCAGCAGTTTACCAAAGGGCTTCACAGATACGCAGTATTTT,CASSLPKGFTDTQYF